The 9 T cell receptor beta chains below were found in one sample sequenced in a study of Ad26.COV2.S vaccination and SARS-CoV-2 variants. The treatment is: around 19 received Ad26.COV2.S at low or high dose, single or two shots; about five received placebo; per-sample allocation not given. Samples came from day 63 after the first vaccine or placebo injection. The data were produced by immunoSEQ multiplex PCR, yet TCRdb's version contains in-frame clones alone and is incomplete. Of more than 300,000 clones detected, roughly 90% appear once; the ten largest clones hold 6.4%. Sequences were derived from peripheral blood, sampled in a trial of Ad26.COV2.S vaccine versus placebo. All receptors come from a person between 18 and 59 years old who received the Ad26.COV2.S COVID-19 vaccine or a placebo.

The gene calls are TRBV7-3 and TRBJ2-1; D is perhaps TRBD1 (5 bases). The CDR3 length is 12 residues. V was cut by 5 bases and J by 13 bases, with 15 bases left in between. Germline CDR1 and CDR2: SGHTA and FQGTGA. The CDR3 here is CASSPDIGQQFF. The CDR3 DNA sequence: TGTGCCAGCAGCCCGGACATTGGCCAACAGTTCTTC.

V and J are TRBV7-3 and TRBJ1-2; D ambiguous. Per the germline V gene, CDR1 is SGHTA and CDR2 is FQGTGA. There are 13 residues in the CDR3. V was shortened by 8 bases and J by 0 bases, with 10 bases between the two germline ends. The CDR3 reads CASSSVSNYGYTF. The CDR3 DNA is TGTGCCAGCTCCTCGGTATCTAACTATGGCTACACCTTC.

This clone was seen a handful of times. The gene calls are TRBV7-9 and TRBJ1-2; D ambiguous. V lost 4 bases, J lost 6 bases, and 18 bases lay in between. The CDR3 length is 15 residues. CDR1 is SEHNR, CDR2 FQNEAQ, per germline (reference sequence). DNA of the CDR3: TGTGCCAGCAGCTCCCCCGGGGAAGGGAAGAATGGCTACACCTTC. Its translation: CASSSPGEGKNGYTF.

Concerning this clone itself: Additional DNA sequences in this sample encode the identical CDR3. The chain is built from TRBV7-2 and TRBJ2-7, with D perhaps being TRBD1 or TRBD2 (5 bases each). V was cut by 3 bases and J by 4 bases, with 10 bases left in between. This CDR3 contains 13 residues. CDR1 and CDR2 (germline): SGHTA, FQGNSA. The CDR3 here is CASSLGREYEQYF. In DNA form, the CDR3 reads TGTGCCAGCAGCTTGGGCAGGGAGTACGAGCAGTACTTC.

The chain joins TRBV7-9 to TRBJ1-1; 7 bases match TRBD1. The germline V gene encodes CDR1 SEHNR and CDR2 FQNEAQ (reference sequence). The CDR3 extends over 14 amino acids. Losses at the gene ends were 5 bases for V and 1 base for J; bases not matched to a gene: 4. CDR3 loop: CASSRGQPNTEAFF. In nucleotides, the CDR3 is TGTGCCAGCAGCCGGGGACAGCCGAACACTGAAGCTTTCTTT.

The CDR3 region has the DNA TGTGCCAGCAGTTACGAGGCGGGAGGGCCCTACGAGCAGTACTTC. It codes for CASSYEAGGPYEQYF. The chain combines TRBV6-5 with TRBJ2-7; 9 nucleotides agree with TRBD2. Germline V lookup: CDR1 MNHEY, CDR2 SVGAGI. V dropped 2 bases and J dropped 2; count of bases not matched to a gene: 4. The CDR3 covers 15 residues.

Remarks on this clone: The same CDR3 arises from other DNA sequences in this sample as well. The rearrangement joins TRBV6-2 or TRBV6-3 to TRBJ1-2; D is unclear. This CDR3 is built from 12 residues. Germline assignment: CDR1 MNHEY and CDR2 SVGEGT. V dropped 2 bases and J dropped 4 bases, with 5 bases sitting between them. DNA of the CDR3: TGTGCCAGCAGTTACGAGCTCTATGGCTACACCTTC. Amino acids: CASSYELYGYTF.

CDR3 sequence: CSAQATGQGVFF. CDR3 coding DNA: TGCAGCGCCCAGGCAACGGGACAGGGGGTTTTCTTC. The chain employs TRBV29-1 and TRBJ2-1; 11 bases map to TRBD1. The V and J ends lost 7 bases and 16 bases, in that order; junction bases with no gene match: 12. The CDR3 is made up of 12 amino acids. Germline V gene data show CDR1 as SQVTM and CDR2 as ANQGSEA.

This chain's CDR3 is CASSRGHPDEQYF. In nucleotides, the CDR3 is TGTGCCAGCAGCAGGGGACACCCGGACGAGCAGTACTTC. The rearrangement uses TRBV12-3 or TRBV12-4 and TRBJ2-7, with D possibly being TRBD1 (6 bases). The V gene lost 6 bases and the J gene lost 5 bases, with 14 bases spanning the gap. This CDR3 has 13 amino acids.